The text below deals with one T cell receptor (beta chain). Its antigen is as yet unknown. In germline, CDR1 is LNHDA, CDR2 SQIVND (reference sequence). CDR3 length: 17 amino acids. J was trimmed by 7 bases and V by 5 bases; bases with no gene match: 15. These data come from a study of cytomegalovirus exposure and HLA in healthy donors. Study-level points and caveats: Segments of the TCR beta V type were, in most cases, productive about 87% or about 30% of the time in an earlier analysis. Later analysis identified a missense DCLRE1C variant that was linked to TCR beta V- and J-gene trimming. The only immune exposure information that was available was CMV serostatus. For cytomegalovirus status, the classifier reportedly gave diagnoses with high specificity and sensitivity.

PCR involved 60 Vbeta and 13 Jbeta primers. Clones were sequenced by immunoSEQ multiplex PCR, and TCRdb holds only the in-frame ones, with some missing. This sample carries 90,000 to 120,000 clones, roughly 72% of them seen once, and the ten largest clones take around 7.8%. Input material: PBMCs. V gene TRBV19 combines with J gene TRBJ2-7; 12 positions match TRBD2. This TCR was sampled from a man aged 25 to 45 in good health and CMV-seronegative. CDR3 DNA sequence: TGTGCCAGTAGTCCCCTACACCGACTAGCGGGAGATGGTGAGCAGTACTTC. Protein sequence: CASSPLHRLAGDGEQYF.